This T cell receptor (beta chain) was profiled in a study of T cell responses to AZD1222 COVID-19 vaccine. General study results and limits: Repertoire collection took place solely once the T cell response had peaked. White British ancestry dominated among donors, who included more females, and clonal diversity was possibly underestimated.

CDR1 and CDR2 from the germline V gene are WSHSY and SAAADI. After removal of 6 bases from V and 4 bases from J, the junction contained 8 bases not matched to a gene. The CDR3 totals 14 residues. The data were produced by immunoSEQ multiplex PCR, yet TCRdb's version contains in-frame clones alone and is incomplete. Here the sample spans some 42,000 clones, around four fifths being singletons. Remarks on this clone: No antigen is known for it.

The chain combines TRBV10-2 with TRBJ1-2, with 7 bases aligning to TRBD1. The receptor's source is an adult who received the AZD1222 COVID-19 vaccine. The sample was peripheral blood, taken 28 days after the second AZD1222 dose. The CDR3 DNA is TGCGCCAGCAGAGATACAGGGGCGGGCTATGGCTACACCTTC. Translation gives CASRDTGAGYGYTF.